This entry lists 11 T cell receptor beta chains sequenced from one sample in a study of cytomegalovirus exposure and HLA in healthy donors. Primers: 60 Vbeta forward and 13 Jbeta reverse. Libraries were prepared by immunoSEQ multiplex PCR; TCRdb keeps only in-frame clonotypes and omits some of them. The sample holds about 120,000 clones, about 8.6% seen once. Sequencing was done on a sample of PBMCs. The receptors come from a woman between 35 and 50 years old in good health and CMV-seropositive.

This clone has a handful of counts. The J gene is TRBJ1-3, the V gene TRBV14, with D hard to call. The CDR3 extends over 15 amino acids. Trimming cost V 0 bases and J 0 bases, with 6 bases left between them. The V gene's germline CDR1 is SGHDN and CDR2 FVKESK. The chain's CDR3 is CASSQERSSGNTIYF. CDR3 DNA sequence: TGTGCCAGCAGCCAAGAAAGGAGCTCTGGAAACACCATATATTTT. Complete variable domain (other parts from reference TRBV14 and TRBJ1-3): EAGVTQFPSHSVIEKGQTVTLRCDPISGHDNLYWYRRVMGKEIKFLLHFVKESKQDESGMPNNRFLAERTGGTYSTLKVQPAELEDSGVYFCASSQERSSGNTIYFGEGSWLTVV.

This clone was observed a handful of times. At the DNA level, this CDR3 is encoded by other sequences in the same sample as well. The chain recombines TRBV30 with TRBJ1-1, with 8 bases matching TRBD1. CDR1 and CDR2 from the germline V gene are GTSNPN and SVGIG (reference sequence). V shed 5 bases and J 1 base; nucleotides not matched to a gene: 3. The CDR3 runs 13 residues. This chain's CDR3 is CAWDRGTNTEAFF. CDR3 sequence (DNA): TGTGCCTGGGACAGGGGAACGAACACTGAAGCTTTCTTT. Using reference TRBV30 and TRBJ1-1 for the parts outside the CDR3, the full variable domain is SQTIHQWPATLVQPVGSPLSLECTVEGTSNPNLYWYRQAAGRGLQLLFYSVGIGQISSEVPQNLSASRPQDRQFILSSKKLLLSDSGFYLCAWDRGTNTEAFFGQGTRLTVV.

This chain joins TRBV5-5 and TRBJ2-5, with D perhaps matching TRBD1 (5 bases). CDR1 is SGHKS, CDR2 YYEKEE, per germline (reference sequence). The CDR3 totals 13 residues. V was shortened by 0 bases and J by 5 bases, with 8 bases between the two germline ends. The CDR3 spells CASSLEGYETQYF. Here the CDR3 DNA reads TGTGCCAGCAGCTTGGAGGGGTACGAGACCCAGTACTTC.

The V call is TRBV5-4, the J call TRBJ2-7, with 8 bases lining up with TRBD1. The germline V gene has CDR1 SGHNT and CDR2 YYREEE (reference sequence). The CDR3 is 14 amino acids. Germline trimming cut 4 bases from V and 5 bases from J; bases unmatched to any gene: 8. CDR3 in amino acids: CASSDPTGVHEQYF. The DNA of the CDR3 is TGTGCCAGCAGCGATCCGACAGGGGTCCACGAGCAGTACTTC.

The chain uses TRBV19 and TRBJ1-6; the D is unclear. V was pared by 4 bases and J by 9 bases, with 10 bases between. CDR3 length: 13 residues. The V gene's germline CDR1 is LNHDA and CDR2 SQIVND (reference sequence). The CDR3, as DNA: TGTGCCAGTAGTACTTTCGGGTCTTCACCCCTCCACTTT. Translation: CASSTFGSSPLHF.

This clone occurred a few times. The V and J genes are TRBV27 and TRBJ2-7, with TRBD2 as a possible D gene (5 bases). V dropped 3 bases and J dropped 0 bases, with 9 bases sitting between them. The CDR3 runs to 14 residues. CDR1 is MNHEY and CDR2 is SMNVEV in the germline V gene (reference sequence). The CDR3 is CASSFTGYSYEQYF. Written as DNA, the CDR3 is TGTGCCAGCAGTTTTACGGGATACTCCTACGAGCAGTACTTC.

This clone was detected a few times. The DNA for the CDR3 is TGTGCCACCAGCAGAGAGGCTTATCGATCAGGGTATAGCAATCAGCCCCAGCATTTT. As protein: CATSREAYRSGYSNQPQHF. This chain uses TRBV15 with TRBJ1-5; a weak D match, TRBD1 (5 bases). The CDR3 has 19 amino acids. The V end lost 0 bases, the J end lost 0 bases, and 18 bases lay between the germline ends. Germline assignment: CDR1 LNHNV and CDR2 YYDKDF (reference sequence).

The chain links TRBV4-1 to TRBJ1-1; no reliable D call. V lost 4 bases and J 4 bases, leaving 13 bases between the germline ends. CDR1 is MGHRA and CDR2 is YSYEKL in the germline V gene. The CDR3 spans 14 residues. This CDR3 is CASSPALRSTEAFF. As DNA, the CDR3 is TGCGCCAGCAGCCCTGCCTTGAGAAGCACTGAAGCTTTCTTT.

This clone was picked up a small number of times. The chain is built from TRBV4-1 and TRBJ1-5; no clear D gene. This CDR3 has 18 amino acids. The V end was cut by 0 bases, the J end by 0 bases, with 15 bases between. Germline V gene lookup returns CDR1 MGHRA and CDR2 YSYEKL. The CDR3 DNA reads as TGCGCCAGCAGCCAAGAATTGCGACAAGACTATAGCAATCAGCCCCAGCATTTT. Translation: CASSQELRQDYSNQPQHF.

V is TRBV6-5 and J is TRBJ2-3; TRBD2 aligns across 7 bases. The length of the CDR3 is 11 residues. J was trimmed by 4 bases and V by 11 bases; bases with no gene match: 3. Germline V CDR1 and CDR2: MNHEY, SVGAGI. The CDR3 reads CAAGRADTQYF. The CDR3 DNA reads TGTGCCGCTGGGAGGGCAGATACGCAGTATTTT.

This clone was observed a few times. The V call is TRBV7-6, the J call TRBJ2-1; D gene ambiguous. The germline gives CDR1 SGHVS, CDR2 FNYEAQ. This CDR3 is built from 11 residues. V was shortened by 1 base and J by 10 bases, with 5 bases between the two germline ends. This CDR3 reads CASSLGAEQFF. CDR3 DNA sequence: TGTGCCAGCAGCTTAGGGGCCGAGCAGTTCTTC.